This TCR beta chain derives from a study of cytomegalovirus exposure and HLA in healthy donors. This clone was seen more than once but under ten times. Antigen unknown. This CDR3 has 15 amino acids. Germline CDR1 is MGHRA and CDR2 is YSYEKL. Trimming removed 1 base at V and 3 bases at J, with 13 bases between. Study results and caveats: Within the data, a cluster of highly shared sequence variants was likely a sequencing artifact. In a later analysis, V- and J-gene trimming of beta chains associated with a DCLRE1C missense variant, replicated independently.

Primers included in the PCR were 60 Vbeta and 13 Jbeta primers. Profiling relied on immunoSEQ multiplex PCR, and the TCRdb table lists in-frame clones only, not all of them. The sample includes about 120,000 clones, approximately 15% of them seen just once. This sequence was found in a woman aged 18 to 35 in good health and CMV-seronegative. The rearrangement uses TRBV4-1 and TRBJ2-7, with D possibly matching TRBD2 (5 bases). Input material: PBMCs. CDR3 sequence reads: CASSQGSGTNYEQYF. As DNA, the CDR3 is TGCGCCAGCAGCCAAGGAAGCGGAACTAACTACGAGCAGTACTTC.